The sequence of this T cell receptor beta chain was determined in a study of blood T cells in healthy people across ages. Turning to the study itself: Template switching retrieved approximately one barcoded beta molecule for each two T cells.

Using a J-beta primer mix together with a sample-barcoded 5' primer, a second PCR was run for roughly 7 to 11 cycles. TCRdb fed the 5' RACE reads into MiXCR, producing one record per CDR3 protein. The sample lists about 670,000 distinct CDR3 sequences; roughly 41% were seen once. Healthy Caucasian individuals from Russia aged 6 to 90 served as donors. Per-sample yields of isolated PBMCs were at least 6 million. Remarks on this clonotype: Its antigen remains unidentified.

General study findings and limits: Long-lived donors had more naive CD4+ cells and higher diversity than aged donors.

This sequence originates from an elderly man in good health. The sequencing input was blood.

The CDR3 reads CASSIRGMGSTGELFF. The DNA of the CDR3 is TGTGCCAGCAGCATACGGGGAATGGGAAGCACCGGGGAGCTGTTTTTT. The chain couples TRBV3-1 to TRBJ2-2, with D perhaps TRBD2 (5 bases). The germline V and J ends were trimmed by 5 bases and 4 bases, with 17 bases remaining between them. The CDR3 totals 16 residues. Germline CDR1 and CDR2: LGHDT and YNNKEL (reference sequence).